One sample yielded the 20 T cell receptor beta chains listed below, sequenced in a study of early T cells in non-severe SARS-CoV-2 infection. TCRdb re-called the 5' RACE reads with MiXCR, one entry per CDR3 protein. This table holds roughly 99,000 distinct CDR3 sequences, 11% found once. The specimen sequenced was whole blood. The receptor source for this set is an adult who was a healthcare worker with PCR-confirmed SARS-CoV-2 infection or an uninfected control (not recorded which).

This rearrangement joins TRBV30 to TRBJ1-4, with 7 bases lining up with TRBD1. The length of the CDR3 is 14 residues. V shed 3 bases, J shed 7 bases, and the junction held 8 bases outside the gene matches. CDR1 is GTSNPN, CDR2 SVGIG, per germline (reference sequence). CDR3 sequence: CAWSRDSQAEKLFF. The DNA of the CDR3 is TGTGCCTGGAGCCGGGACAGTCAAGCTGAAAAACTGTTTTTT.

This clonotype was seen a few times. The chain's CDR3 is CASSLVRGSRHKNIQYF. CDR3 sequence (DNA): TGTGCCAGCAGCTTAGTAAGAGGGTCTAGACACAAAAACATTCAGTACTTC. This rearrangement joins TRBV11-2 to TRBJ2-4; possible D gene TRBD2, 5 bases. V shed 1 base and J shed 3 bases, with 16 bases lying between them. The CDR3 length is 17 residues. CDR1 and CDR2 from the germline V gene are SGHAT and FQNNGV.

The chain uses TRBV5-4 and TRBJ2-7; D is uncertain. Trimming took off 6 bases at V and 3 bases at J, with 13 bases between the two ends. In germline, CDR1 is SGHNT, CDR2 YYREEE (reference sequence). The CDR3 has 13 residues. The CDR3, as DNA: TGTGCCAGCAAAAGGACGGACGACTACGAGCAGTACTTC. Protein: CASKRTDDYEQYF. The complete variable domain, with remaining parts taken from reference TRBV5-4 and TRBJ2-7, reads ETGVTQSPTHLIKTRGQQVTLRCSSQSGHNTVSWYQQALGQGPQFIFQYYREEENGRGNFPPRFSGLQFPNYSSELNVNALELDDSALYLCASKRTDDYEQYFGPGTRLTVT.

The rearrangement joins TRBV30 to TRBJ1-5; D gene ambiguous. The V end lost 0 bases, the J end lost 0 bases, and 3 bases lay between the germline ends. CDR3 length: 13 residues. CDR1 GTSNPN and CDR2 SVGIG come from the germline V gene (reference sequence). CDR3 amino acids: CAWSVDSNQPQHF. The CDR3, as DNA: TGTGCCTGGAGTGTAGATAGCAATCAGCCCCAGCATTTT. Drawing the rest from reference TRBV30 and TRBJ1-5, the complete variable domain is SQTIHQWPATLVQPVGSPLSLECTVEGTSNPNLYWYRQAAGRGLQLLFYSVGIGQISSEVPQNLSASRPQDRQFILSSKKLLLSDSGFYLCAWSVDSNQPQHFGDGTRLSIL.

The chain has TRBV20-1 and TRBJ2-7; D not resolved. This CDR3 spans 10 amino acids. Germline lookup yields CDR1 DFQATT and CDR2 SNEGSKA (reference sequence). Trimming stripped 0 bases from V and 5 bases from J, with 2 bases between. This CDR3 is CSARENEQYF. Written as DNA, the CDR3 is TGCAGTGCTAGAGAGAACGAGCAGTACTTC.

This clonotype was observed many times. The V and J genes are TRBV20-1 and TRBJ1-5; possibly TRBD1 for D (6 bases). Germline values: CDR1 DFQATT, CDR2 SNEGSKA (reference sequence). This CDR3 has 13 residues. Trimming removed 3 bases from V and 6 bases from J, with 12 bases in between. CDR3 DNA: TGCAGTGCTAGGCCAGGGGCGGGTCAGCCCCAGCATTTT. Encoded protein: CSARPGAGQPQHF.

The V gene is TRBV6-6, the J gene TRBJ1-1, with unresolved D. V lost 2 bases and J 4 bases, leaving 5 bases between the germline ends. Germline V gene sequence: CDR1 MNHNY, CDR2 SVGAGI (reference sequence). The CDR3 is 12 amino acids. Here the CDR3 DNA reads TGTGCCAGCAGTTACGAGGTCACTGAAGCTTTCTTT. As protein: CASSYEVTEAFF.

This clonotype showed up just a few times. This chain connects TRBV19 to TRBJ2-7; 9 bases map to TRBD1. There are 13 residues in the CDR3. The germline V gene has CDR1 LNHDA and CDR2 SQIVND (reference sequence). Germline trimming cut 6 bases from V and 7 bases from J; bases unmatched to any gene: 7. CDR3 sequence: CASSVQGAREQYF. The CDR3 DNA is TGTGCCAGTAGCGTACAGGGGGCAAGGGAGCAGTACTTC.

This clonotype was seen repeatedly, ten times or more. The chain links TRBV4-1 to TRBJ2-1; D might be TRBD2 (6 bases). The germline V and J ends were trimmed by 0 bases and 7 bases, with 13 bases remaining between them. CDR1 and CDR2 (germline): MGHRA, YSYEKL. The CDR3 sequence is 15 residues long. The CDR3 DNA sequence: TGCGCCAGCAGCCAAGAGGTAGCGGCGATAAATGAGCAGTTCTTC. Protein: CASSQEVAAINEQFF.

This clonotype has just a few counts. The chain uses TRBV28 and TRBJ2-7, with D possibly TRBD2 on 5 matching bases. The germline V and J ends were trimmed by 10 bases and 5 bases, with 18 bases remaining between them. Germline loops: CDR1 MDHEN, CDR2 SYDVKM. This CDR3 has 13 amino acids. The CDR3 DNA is TGTGCCATCTCGCGCCACACTAGGAACGAGCAGTACTTC. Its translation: CAISRHTRNEQYF.

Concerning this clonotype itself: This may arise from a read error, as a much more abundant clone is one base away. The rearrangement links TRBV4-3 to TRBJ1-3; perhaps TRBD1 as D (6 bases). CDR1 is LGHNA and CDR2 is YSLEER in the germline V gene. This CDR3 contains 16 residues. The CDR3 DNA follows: TGCGTCAGCAGCCAGACAAGGACAGCGCCACAAAACACCATATATTTT. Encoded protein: CVSSQTRTAPQNTIYF.

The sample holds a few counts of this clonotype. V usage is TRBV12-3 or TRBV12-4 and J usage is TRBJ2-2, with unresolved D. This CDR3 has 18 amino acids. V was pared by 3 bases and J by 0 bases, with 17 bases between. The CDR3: CASSFPRHGVTNTGELFF. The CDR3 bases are TGTGCCAGCAGTTTTCCTCGTCATGGGGTCACGAACACCGGGGAGCTGTTTTTT.

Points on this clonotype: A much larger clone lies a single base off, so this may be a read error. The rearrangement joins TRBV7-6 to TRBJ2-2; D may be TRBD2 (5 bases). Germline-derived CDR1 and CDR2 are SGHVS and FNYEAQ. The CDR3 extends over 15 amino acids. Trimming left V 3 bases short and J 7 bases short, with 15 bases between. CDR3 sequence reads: CASSFSSGVVGELFF. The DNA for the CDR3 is TGTGCCAGCAGCTTTTCTTCCGGGGTAGTCGGGGAGCTGTTTTTT.

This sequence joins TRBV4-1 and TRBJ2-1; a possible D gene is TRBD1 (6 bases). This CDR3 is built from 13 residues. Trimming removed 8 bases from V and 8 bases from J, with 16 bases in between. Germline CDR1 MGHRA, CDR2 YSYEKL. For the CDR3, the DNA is TGCGCCAGCCGGTTGGGGGCTAGAGATGAGCAGTTCTTC. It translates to CASRLGARDEQFF.

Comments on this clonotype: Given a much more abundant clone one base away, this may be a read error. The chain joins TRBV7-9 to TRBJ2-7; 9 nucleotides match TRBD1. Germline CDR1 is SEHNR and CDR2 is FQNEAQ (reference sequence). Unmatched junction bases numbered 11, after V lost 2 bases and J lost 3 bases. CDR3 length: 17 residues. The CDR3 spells CASSLSLSRDRVYEQYF. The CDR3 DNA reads TGTGCCAGCAGCTTATCTCTTTCTCGGGACAGGGTCTACGAGCAGTACTTC.

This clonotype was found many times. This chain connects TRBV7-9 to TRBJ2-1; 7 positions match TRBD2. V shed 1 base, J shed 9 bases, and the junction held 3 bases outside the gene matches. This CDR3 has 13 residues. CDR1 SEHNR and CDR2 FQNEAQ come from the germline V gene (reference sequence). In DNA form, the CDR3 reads TGTGCCAGCAGCTTAGAGTGGGGGGGTGAGCAGTTCTTC. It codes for CASSLEWGGEQFF.

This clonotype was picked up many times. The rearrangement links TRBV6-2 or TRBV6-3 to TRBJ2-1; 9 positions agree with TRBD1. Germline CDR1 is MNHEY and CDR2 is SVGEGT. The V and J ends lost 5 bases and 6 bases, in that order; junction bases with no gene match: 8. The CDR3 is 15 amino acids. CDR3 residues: CASSPPGQGVNEQFF. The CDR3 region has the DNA TGTGCCAGCAGTCCCCCGGGACAGGGTGTCAATGAGCAGTTCTTC.

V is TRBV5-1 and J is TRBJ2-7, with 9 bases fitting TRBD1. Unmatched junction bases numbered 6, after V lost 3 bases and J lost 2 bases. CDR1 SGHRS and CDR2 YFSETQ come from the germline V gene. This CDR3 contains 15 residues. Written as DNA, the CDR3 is TGCGCCAGCAGCTCCTTGACAGGGGGGACCTACGAGCAGTACTTC. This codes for CASSSLTGGTYEQYF.

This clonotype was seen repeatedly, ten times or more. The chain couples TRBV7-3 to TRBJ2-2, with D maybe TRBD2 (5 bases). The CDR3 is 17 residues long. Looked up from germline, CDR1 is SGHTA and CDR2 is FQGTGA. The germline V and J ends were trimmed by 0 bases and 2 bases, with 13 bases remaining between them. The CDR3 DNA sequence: TGTGCCAGCAGCTTAACTCATTCGGGGATAAACACCGGGGAGCTGTTTTTT. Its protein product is CASSLTHSGINTGELFF.

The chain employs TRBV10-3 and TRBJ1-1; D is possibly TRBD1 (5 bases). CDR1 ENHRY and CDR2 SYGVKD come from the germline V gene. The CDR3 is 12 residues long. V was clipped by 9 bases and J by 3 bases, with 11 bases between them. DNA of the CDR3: TGTGCCATTAGGACACTCTACACTGAAGCTTTCTTT. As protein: CAIRTLYTEAFF.